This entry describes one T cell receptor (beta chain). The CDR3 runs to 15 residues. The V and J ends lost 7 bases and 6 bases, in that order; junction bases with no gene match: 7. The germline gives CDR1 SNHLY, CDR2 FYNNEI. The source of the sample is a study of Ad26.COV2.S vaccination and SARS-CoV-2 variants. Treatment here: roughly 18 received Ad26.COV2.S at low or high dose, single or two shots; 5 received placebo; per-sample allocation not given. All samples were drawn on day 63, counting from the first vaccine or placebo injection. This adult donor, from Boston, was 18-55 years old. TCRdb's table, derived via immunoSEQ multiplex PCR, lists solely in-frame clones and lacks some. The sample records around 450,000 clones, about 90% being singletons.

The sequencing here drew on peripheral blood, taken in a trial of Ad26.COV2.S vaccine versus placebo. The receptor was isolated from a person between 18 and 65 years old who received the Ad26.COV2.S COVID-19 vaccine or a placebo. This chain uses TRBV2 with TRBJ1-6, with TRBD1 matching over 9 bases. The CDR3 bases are TGTGCCAGCACAACACAGGGGGCCATTAATTCACCCCTCCACTTT. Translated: CASTTQGAINSPLHF.